These 12 T cell receptor beta chains came from one sample sequenced in a study of identical twins listed by TCRdb under 2016. The library came from 5' RACE. Sequencing used an Illumina HiSeq 2000. TCRdb took the public reads, trimmed them with fastp at Q25, ran MiXCR for clone calling and kept in-frame beta chains. Entries that share a CDR3 protein sequence are merged under the most common genes and DNA. The sample table shows 1.5 million to 2 million distinct CDR3 sequences, and more than 30% are seen once. In total, the top ten clones hold about 0.27% of the sample. The sequencing input was cord blood. The source is a newborn girl in good health.

This clonotype was picked up a small number of times. Here the CDR3 reads CASSLYRGGGTDTQYF. Written as DNA, the CDR3 is TGTGCCAGCAGTTTGTATCGGGGCGGCGGCACAGATACGCAGTATTTT. The chain links TRBV28 to TRBJ2-3; D might be TRBD1 or TRBD2, each matching 5 bases. The CDR3 has 16 residues. V shed 3 bases and J shed 1 base, with 14 bases lying between them. Looked up from germline, CDR1 is MDHEN and CDR2 is SYDVKM.

This clonotype was found a few times. The CDR3: CASTLSSGRWLFGKNIQYF. The CDR3 DNA reads TGTGCCAGCACTTTGTCTAGCGGGAGATGGTTGTTCGGCAAAAACATTCAGTACTTC. This chain uses TRBV12-3 or TRBV12-4 with TRBJ2-4, with TRBD2 matching over 10 bases. Trimming cost V 7 bases and J 3 bases; bases outside gene matches: 18. The length of the CDR3 is 19 residues.

The rearrangement joins TRBV7-2 to TRBJ2-1; no firm D call. V lost 4 bases, J lost 0 bases, and 10 bases lay in between. The V gene's germline CDR1 is SGHTA and CDR2 FQGNSA. CDR3 size: 15 residues. CDR3 loop: CASSSDGGSYNEQFF. As DNA, the CDR3 is TGTGCCAGCAGCTCCGACGGTGGCTCCTACAATGAGCAGTTCTTC.

This clonotype was counted only a few times. V usage is TRBV5-1 and J usage is TRBJ2-3; TRBD1 aligns across 11 bases. The CDR3 spans 14 residues. The V gene's germline CDR1 is SGHRS and CDR2 YFSETQ. Losses at the gene ends were 4 bases for V and 4 bases for J; bases not matched to a gene: 2. CDR3 nucleotides: TGCGCCAGCAGCGGGGGACAGGGGGCAGATACGCAGTATTTT. Translation gives CASSGGQGADTQYF.

This clonotype was found a few times. This sequence joins TRBV7-9 and TRBJ2-1; unclear D gene. The V gene lost 5 bases and the J gene lost 5 bases, with 16 bases spanning the gap. The CDR3 covers 15 residues. The germline CDR1 and CDR2 sequences are SEHNR and FQNEAQ (reference sequence). CDR3 loop: CASSGGSPFNNEQFF. The CDR3 coding sequence is TGTGCCAGCAGCGGCGGAAGCCCCTTTAACAATGAGCAGTTCTTC.

The chain employs TRBV7-2 and TRBJ2-5, with TRBD2 identical over 11 bases. The J call may be faulty, since TRBJ2-7 better matches the DNA end. The CDR3 extends over 15 amino acids. Germline V CDR1 and CDR2: SGHTA, FQGNSA. CDR3 residues: CASSFVAGGPYEQYF. Written as DNA, the CDR3 is TGTGCCAGCAGCTTCGTAGCGGGAGGGCCCTACGAGCAGTACTTC.

Turning to this clonotype: Its ends do not fully match the called genes, so a read error is possible. The J gene is TRBJ2-7, the V gene TRBV11-2; 7 bases agree with TRBD1. Looked up from germline, CDR1 is SGHAT and CDR2 is FQNNGV. The CDR3 extends over 14 amino acids. Written as DNA, the CDR3 is TGTGCCAGCCTCCAAACAGGGGTGTCCTACGGGCAGTACTTC. This translates into CASLQTGVSYGQYF.

The chain uses TRBV3-1 and TRBJ1-6, with 9 positions matching TRBD1. Germline loops: CDR1 LGHDT, CDR2 YNNKEL (reference sequence). CDR3 length: 22 residues. After removal of 5 bases from V and 0 bases from J, the junction contained 20 bases not matched to a gene. The CDR3 reads CASSKYLLTGGPRSSYNSPLHF. For the CDR3, the DNA is TGTGCCAGCAGCAAGTACCTACTCACAGGGGGCCCTCGAAGCTCCTATAATTCACCCCTCCACTTT. Supplemented by reference TRBV3-1 and TRBJ1-6, the full variable domain reads DTAVSQTPKYLVTQMGNDKSIKCEQNLGHDTMYWYKQDSKKFLKIMFSYNNKELIINETVPNRFSPKSPDKAHLNLHINSLELGDSAVYFCASSKYLLTGGPRSSYNSPLHFGNGTRLTVT.

The rearrangement joins TRBV6-1 to TRBJ1-1; TRBD1 matches 7 bases. The trim removed 6 bases at V and 1 base at J, leaving 17 bases unmatched. The V gene's germline CDR1 is MNHNS and CDR2 SASEGT. The CDR3 is 18 amino acids. The CDR3 region is CASRRNPGQRAQNTEAFF. The CDR3 nucleotides are TGTGCCAGCAGAAGGAATCCGGGACAGAGGGCGCAGAACACTGAAGCTTTCTTT.

This chain joins TRBV24-1 and TRBJ2-1; tentatively, D is TRBD1 or TRBD2 (5 bases each). The CDR3 covers 14 residues. Between the trimmed V and J ends, which lost 5 bases and 7 bases, there was a span of 14 bases. Germline CDR1 and CDR2: KGHDR and SFDVKD. DNA of the CDR3: TGTGCCACCAGTGTGACGGGACGTGCAAATGAGCAGTTCTTC. It codes for CATSVTGRANEQFF.

There are a few counts of this clonotype. The chain combines TRBV6-1 with TRBJ1-2; 7 bases align to TRBD1. This CDR3 has 13 residues. The germline V gene has CDR1 MNHNS and CDR2 SASEGT. J lost 5 bases, V lost 7 bases, and 7 bases had no gene match. The CDR3 coding sequence is TGTGCCAGCACGACAGGGAAGTTGTATGGCTACACCTTC. As protein: CASTTGKLYGYTF.

This clonotype was counted between two and nine times. This rearrangement joins TRBV6-5 to TRBJ2-3; 9 nucleotides agree with TRBD1. This CDR3 spans 15 amino acids. The V gene's germline CDR1 is MNHEY and CDR2 SVGAGI. V dropped 5 bases and J dropped 3; count of bases not matched to a gene: 6. The DNA for the CDR3 is TGTGCCAGCAGTCACCGGGACAGGGTGACAGATACGCAGTATTTT. Translated: CASSHRDRVTDTQYF.